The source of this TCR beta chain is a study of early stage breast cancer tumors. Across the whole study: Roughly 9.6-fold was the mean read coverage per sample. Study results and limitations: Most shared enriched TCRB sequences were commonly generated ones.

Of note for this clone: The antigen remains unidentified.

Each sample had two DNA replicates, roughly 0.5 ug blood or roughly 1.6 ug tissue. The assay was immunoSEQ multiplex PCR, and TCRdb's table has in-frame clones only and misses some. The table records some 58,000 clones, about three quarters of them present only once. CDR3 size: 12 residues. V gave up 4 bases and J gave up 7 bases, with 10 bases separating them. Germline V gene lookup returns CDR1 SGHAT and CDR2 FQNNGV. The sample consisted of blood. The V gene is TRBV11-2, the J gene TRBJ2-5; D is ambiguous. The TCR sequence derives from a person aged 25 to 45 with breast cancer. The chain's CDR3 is CASSSGPVTQYF. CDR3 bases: TGTGCCAGCAGCTCCGGACCCGTGACCCAGTACTTC. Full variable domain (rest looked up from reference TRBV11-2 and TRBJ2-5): EAGVAQSPRYKIIEKRQSVAFWCNPISGHATLYWYQQILGQGPKLLIQFQNNGVVDDSQLPKDRFSAERLKGVDSTLKIQPAKLEDSAVYLCASSSGPVTQYFGPGTRLLVL.